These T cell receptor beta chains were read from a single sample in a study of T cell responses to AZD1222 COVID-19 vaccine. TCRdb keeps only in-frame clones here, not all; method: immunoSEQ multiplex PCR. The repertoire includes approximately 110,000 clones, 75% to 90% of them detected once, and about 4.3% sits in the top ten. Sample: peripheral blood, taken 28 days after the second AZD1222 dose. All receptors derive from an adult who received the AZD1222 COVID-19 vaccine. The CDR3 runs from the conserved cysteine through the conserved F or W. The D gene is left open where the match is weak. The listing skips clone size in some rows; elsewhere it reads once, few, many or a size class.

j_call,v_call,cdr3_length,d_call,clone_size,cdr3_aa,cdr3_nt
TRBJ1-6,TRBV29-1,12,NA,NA,CSVIQGNSPLHF,TGCAGCGTCATTCAGGGAAACTCACCCCTCCACTTT
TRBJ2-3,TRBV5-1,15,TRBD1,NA,CASSLGGGGADTQYF,TGCGCCAGCAGCTTGGGAGGGGGCGGCGCAGATACGCAGTATTTT
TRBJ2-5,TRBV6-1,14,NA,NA,CASSELGREETQYF,TGTGCCAGCAGTGAATTGGGAAGGGAAGAGACCCAGTACTTC
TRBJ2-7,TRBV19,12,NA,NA,CASSPSTYEQYF,TGTGCCAGTAGTCCTTCCACCTACGAGCAGTACTTC
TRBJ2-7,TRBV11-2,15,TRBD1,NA,CASSLRTGATYEQYF,TGTGCCAGCAGCTTAAGGACAGGGGCGACCTACGAGCAGTACTTC
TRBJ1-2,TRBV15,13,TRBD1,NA,CATTPGGQGSITF,TGTGCCACCACCCCCGGAGGACAGGGGTCGATCACCTTC
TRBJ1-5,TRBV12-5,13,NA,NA,CASAGGESQPQHF,TGTGCTAGTGCGGGGGGTGAGAGTCAGCCCCAGCATTTT
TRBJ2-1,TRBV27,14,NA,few,CASRPIGGHNEQFF,TGTGCCAGCAGGCCAATAGGAGGGCACAATGAGCAGTTCTTC
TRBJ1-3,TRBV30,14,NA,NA,CAWSVDRPGNTIYF,TGTGCCTGGAGTGTTGACAGGCCGGGAAACACCATATATTTT
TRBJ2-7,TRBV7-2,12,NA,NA,CAAQGSGYEQYF,TGTGCCGCCCAGGGGTCAGGCTACGAGCAGTACTTC